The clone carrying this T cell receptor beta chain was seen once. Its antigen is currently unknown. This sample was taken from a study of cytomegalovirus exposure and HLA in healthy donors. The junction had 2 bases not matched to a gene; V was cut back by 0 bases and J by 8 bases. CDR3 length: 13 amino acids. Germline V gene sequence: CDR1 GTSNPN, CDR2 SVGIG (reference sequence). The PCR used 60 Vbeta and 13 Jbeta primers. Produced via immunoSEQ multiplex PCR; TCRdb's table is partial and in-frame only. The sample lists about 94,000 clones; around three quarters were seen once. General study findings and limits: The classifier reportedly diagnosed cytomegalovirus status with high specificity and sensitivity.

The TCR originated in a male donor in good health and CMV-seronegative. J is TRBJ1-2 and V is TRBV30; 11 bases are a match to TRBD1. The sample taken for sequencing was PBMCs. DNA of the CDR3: TGTGCCTGGAGTGTGGACAGGGGGCTGGGCTACACCTTC. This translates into CAWSVDRGLGYTF.